This entry is about one TCR beta chain. What antigen it recognizes has not been identified. The input lacks base qualities; no much larger clone sits a single base away. Library creation used the immunoSEQ multiplex PCR assay. The multiplex PCR relied on a mix of 60 forward primers for TCR Vbeta segments and 13 reverse primers for TCR Jbeta segments. The CDR3 region of rearranged TCR beta genes was amplified from genomic DNA with a multiplex PCR assay. On the Illumina HiSeq System, the amplified TCR beta libraries were sequenced as 87-base-pair reads. As for how the authors treated the data: In a later analysis, about 80 million unique TCR beta chains were counted across the approximately 640 repertoires, and approximately 9.9 million of these chains were shared by at least two donors. To remove PCR and sequencing errors, raw reads were error-corrected and collapsed into unique sequences using a nearest-neighbor algorithm that merged closely related sequences. Alignment of CDR3 sequences to IMGT reference sequences was used to assign V, D and J gene segments. For a sequence to be retained, at least a six-nucleotide match to both a V gene segment and a J gene segment was required. A rearrangement counted as productive if the CDR3 had no stop codons and remained in frame with V and J, and every other rearrangement counted as non-productive. CDR3 was defined according to IMGT convention as the region running from the second conserved V-encoded cysteine to the conserved J-encoded phenylalanine. The earlier analysis of some 600 of the donors excluded sequences that lacked an unambiguous match to a single V gene segment. An earlier analysis of a few hundred of the donors classified V segments as functional when productive rearrangements were above 56.7% and as segregating when the standard deviation between donors was above 5%. A statistical classification framework was developed to diagnose cytomegalovirus status using the catalog of TCR beta chain sequences. A later analysis assigned V and J genes by comparing TCR nucleotide sequences with IMGT/GENE-DB human TR gene sequences. In a later analysis, CDR3 sequences and most-parsimonious VDJ recombination scenarios were assigned using the TCRdist pipeline. In a later analysis, each TCR beta chain was defined by its CDR3 amino acid sequence together with its V-gene family, and reads without a unique V-gene family were excluded. A later analysis removed over 500 highly shared, low-generation-probability nucleotide sequences to deal with suspected cross-contamination and a sequencing artifact. In a later analysis, a clonal expansion index for each public chain was calculated from normalized within-repertoire ranks of inferred template counts. Generation probabilities in a later analysis came from a VDJ recombination model fitted to out-of-frame rearrangements, and those results were checked against IGoR. Hypergeometric tests were used in a later analysis to score TCR-TCR, TCR-HLA and TCR-CMV co-occurrence, with a repertoire-size bias correction applied to the TCR pairs. In a later analysis, false discovery rates were estimated by permuting HLA or CMV assignments 20 times. In a later analysis, co-occurring TCRs were grouped with DBSCAN, and TCRdist sequence similarity was added when clustering was performed within HLA-allele-positive subsets. Co-occurrence clustering excluded repertoires with fewer than 30,000 or more than 120,000 public chains, plus five with anomalous nucleotide sharing. Held by TCRdb, this immuneACCESS table contains in-frame sequences only and omits some clones. Under half of the omission traces to an unresolved V gene where checked; the cause of the rest is unknown. V, J and clone size reflect that table, while D and trimming were determined from the DNA. Within this sample are roughly 100,000 clones, with roughly 70% of them counted one time only. Less than 3.5% of the sample belongs to the ten largest clones.

In total, about 650 healthy bone marrow donors made up the cohort. All cohort members were sampled while nominally healthy, although unrecorded immune exposures were likely present. The donor tested CMV seronegative, placing the donor among the 300 to 400 seronegative members of the cohort. Each donor provided a peripheral blood sample, and peripheral blood mononuclear cells were used for TCR beta sequencing. The Qiagen DNeasy Blood Extraction Kit was used to extract genomic DNA from the blood cell samples. The data were taken from a study of cytomegalovirus exposure and HLA in healthy donors (dated by TCRdb to 2017 to 2019). For context, the study as a whole: According to an earlier analysis of a few hundred of the donors, about 179 million T cells yielded 100 million or so unique TCR beta sequences and about 300 Gb of sequence data. Approximately 300 gigabases of sequencing data and 75 million to 85 million unique TCR sequences made up an early release that covered fewer than 650 HLA-typed donors. Among the roughly 390 genotyped donors, around 81% belonged to the genetic ancestry cluster associated with self-reported Caucasian donors. The study was designed to test whether signatures of past pathogen exposure could be identified by cataloging public T cell receptors. The T cell repertoires of 666 subjects were profiled by immunosequencing and related to cytomegalovirus serostatus. Besides the first cohort of some 670 subjects, a separate validation cohort made up of 120 different subjects was used. High-throughput TCR immunosequencing, statistical association of individual TCRs with disease status, and machine learning were combined to predict cytomegalovirus infection status. In a later analysis, previously published TCR beta repertoires from more than 500 donors were re-analyzed and high-resolution HLA genotyping was added so that TCR occurrence patterns could be studied. In the later analysis, no new phenotypic data were used to find candidate immune exposures; instead, reliance was placed on TCR beta sequences and their occurrence across donors. To decide whether each TCR beta V gene segment behaved as functional or pseudogenic, an earlier analysis of some 540 of the donors relied on high-throughput TCR beta sequencing. Donor age, sex, ethnicity and CMV serostatus were collected together with the repertoire data. A later genetic analysis used genome-wide SNP genotypes for about 65% of the roughly 700 donors, treating that subset as a discovery cohort. Every discovery cohort repertoire had been produced on one sequencing platform. HLA typing covered class I and class II loci at four-digit resolution. The number of typed donors differed by locus: about 620-640 for A, B, C, DRB1 and DQB1; approximately 530 for DQA1; around 610 for DPA1; and about 450 for DPB1. Because of strong linkage in the cohort, a handful of DR-DQ haplotypes were treated as single units for association and clustering. On average, roughly 240,000 unique TCR beta nucleotide sequences were sequenced per donor among several hundred genotyped donors of the cohort, with roughly 19% of those sequences being non-productive. Study-wide findings and limitations: Immune exposure information for the cohort was limited to CMV serostatus. In a later analysis, TCR association rates were found to vary across HLA loci, with the most associated TCRs seen for DRB1 alleles and the fewest for HLA-C alleles. Most CMV-associated TCR beta chains appeared to be HLA-restricted in a later analysis, and the HLA associations seemed to be driven largely by CMV exposure. A further reported finding was that TCR beta sequences accurately predicted the HLA-A and HLA-B alleles for most subjects in the first cohort. A later genetic analysis reported fewer N-insertions in productive TCRs among donors in an Asian-associated ancestry cluster than the approximately 700-donor mean. V-gene and J-gene trimming of TCR beta chains was associated with a missense DCLRE1C variant in a later genetic analysis, and the association was replicated in an independent cohort. Because counts were too low, seventeen rarely observed V segments, including chromosome 9 orphons, were left out of the earlier analysis of approximately 500 of the donors. A later analysis reported that several top co-occurrence clusters appeared linked to parvovirus B19, influenza, CMV and Epstein-Barr virus. Across donors, most TCR sequences were observed very rarely, whereas some public TCRs were present in many individuals. The classifier was reported to diagnose cytomegalovirus status with high specificity and sensitivity in both the original cohort and the validation cohort. In the study, roughly 160 TCR beta chains were listed as associated with cytomegalovirus. When HLA alleles, especially DR and DQ, strongly co-occurred, TCR associations were difficult to assign to individual alleles. In a later analysis, HLA-associated TCR beta chains were found to be more clonally expanded and to have lower generation probabilities than equally common non-associated chains. In an earlier analysis of fewer than 750 of the donors, most TCR beta V segments were observed in productive rearrangements about 87% or about 30% of the time, broadly matching IMGT annotations. The presence/absence analyses assumed that sequencing depth was roughly uniform across donors, and that assumption may not be true. Some IMGT-functional V segments, including TRBV6-2 and TRBV6-3, could not be distinguished by the 87-base-pair reads and were therefore excluded. A later analysis associated approximately 17,000 TCR beta sequences with specific HLA alleles at a false discovery rate of 0.05. Three of the identified cytomegalovirus-associated TCR beta chains were confirmed in vitro to be specific for cytomegalovirus antigens. Only TCR beta chains were sequenced in this cohort, and the absence of alpha or paired-chain data limited detectable features. A cluster of highly shared sequence variants was judged likely to be a technical artifact of the sequencing pipeline. HLA typing was unavailable for some donors at each locus, so association tests used only the typed subset. Correlated functional status among segregating V segments might be attributable to linkage disequilibrium, but an unknown experimental factor could not be ruled out. It was suggested by the authors that the approach could potentially be generalized to other disease states and immunological phenotypes.

V is cut by 6 bases and J by 5 bases, and the space between the germline ends is 5 bases. Based on the germline V gene, the CDR1 and CDR2 sequences are LGHNT and FRNRAP. From the cysteine up to the phenylalanine, the CDR3 has a length of 11 residues. Kept here is only the CDR3 DNA, which spans 33 bases and is read in frame from base 1. The sequenced sample was PBMCs. The TCR sequence derives from a woman aged 45-59 years in good health and CMV-seronegative. Here the chain combines TRBV12-5 and TRBJ2-1; no confident D gene assignment can be made. The nucleotide sequence is TGTGCTAGTGGAAGAGACAATGAGCAGTTCTTC. It specifies CASGRDNEQFF.